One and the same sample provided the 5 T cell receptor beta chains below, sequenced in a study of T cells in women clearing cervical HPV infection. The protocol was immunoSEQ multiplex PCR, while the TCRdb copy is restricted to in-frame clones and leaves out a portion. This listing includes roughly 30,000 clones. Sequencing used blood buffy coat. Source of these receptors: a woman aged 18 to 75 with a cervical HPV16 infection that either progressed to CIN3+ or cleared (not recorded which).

CDR3 in amino acids: CASSGLAGGMAQYF. The DNA read from the CDR3 is TGTGCCAGCAGTGGACTAGCGGGAGGCATGGCG. The chain employs TRBV2 and TRBJ2-3, with 13 bases fitting TRBD2. The CDR3 end is not reached by the read, which stops 3 residues before it; the germline J gene fills it in. The CDR3 runs 14 residues. CDR1 is SNHLY and CDR2 is FYNNEI in the germline V gene.

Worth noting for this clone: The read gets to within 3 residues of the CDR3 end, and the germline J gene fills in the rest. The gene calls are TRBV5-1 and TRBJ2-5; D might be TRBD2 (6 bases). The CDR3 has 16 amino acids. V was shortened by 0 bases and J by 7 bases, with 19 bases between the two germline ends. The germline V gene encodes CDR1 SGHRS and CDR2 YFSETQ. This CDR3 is CASSLVLARPPGTQYF. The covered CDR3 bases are TGCGCCAGCAGCTTGGTACTAGCTCGCCCCCCGGGGACC.

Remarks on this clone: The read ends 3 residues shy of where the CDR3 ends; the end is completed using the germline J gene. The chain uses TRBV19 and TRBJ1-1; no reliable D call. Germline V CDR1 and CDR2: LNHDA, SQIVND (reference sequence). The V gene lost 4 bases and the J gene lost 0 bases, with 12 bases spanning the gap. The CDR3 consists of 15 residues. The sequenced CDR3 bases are TGTGCCAGTAGTACCTCAAAGCCCATGAACACTGAA. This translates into CASSTSKPMNTE. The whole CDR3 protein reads CASSTSKPMNTEAFF.

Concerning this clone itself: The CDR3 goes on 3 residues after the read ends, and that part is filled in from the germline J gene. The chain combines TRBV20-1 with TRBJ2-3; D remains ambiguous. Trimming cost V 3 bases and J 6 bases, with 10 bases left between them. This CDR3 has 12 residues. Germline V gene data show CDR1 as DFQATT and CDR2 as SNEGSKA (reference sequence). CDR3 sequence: CSASYQSDTQYF. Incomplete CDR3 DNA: TGCAGTGCTAGCTACCAATCGGATACG.

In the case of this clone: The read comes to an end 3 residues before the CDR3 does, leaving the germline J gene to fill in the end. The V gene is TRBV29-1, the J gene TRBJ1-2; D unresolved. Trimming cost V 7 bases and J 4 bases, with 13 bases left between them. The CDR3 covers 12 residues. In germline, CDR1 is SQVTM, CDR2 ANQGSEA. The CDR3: CSASGSLYGYTF. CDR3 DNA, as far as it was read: TGCAGCGCTTCGGGGAGCCTCTATGGC.